This passage covers 30 T cell receptor beta chains from one sample sequenced in a study of shared clonotypes between healthy human individuals. The assay was immunoSEQ multiplex PCR, and TCRdb's table has in-frame clones only and misses some. The sample holds millions of clones, roughly 94% seen once. Material: naive CD4+ T cells sorted from blood. Indicated subset: CD45RA+ positively selected. The receptors stem from a man younger than 30 in good health.

The genes are TRBV5-1 and TRBJ2-3; 8 nucleotides align to TRBD1. Germline trimming cut 4 bases from V and 2 bases from J; bases unmatched to any gene: 9. Germline V gene lookup returns CDR1 SGHRS and CDR2 YFSETQ. The CDR3 consists of 16 residues. The CDR3 DNA sequence: TGCGCCAGCAGCCGATTCGGACAGGGTAACACAGATACGCAGTATTTT. The encoded protein is CASSRFGQGNTDTQYF.

V usage is TRBV5-4 and J usage is TRBJ2-5; D may be TRBD1 or TRBD2 (5 bases each). Germline values: CDR1 SGHNT, CDR2 YYREEE (reference sequence). The CDR3 totals 14 residues. V lost 0 bases, J lost 5 bases, and 11 bases lay in between. The CDR3, as DNA: TGTGCCAGCAGCTTGGATGCAGGGAGCGAGACCCAGTACTTC. It yields the protein CASSLDAGSETQYF. The variable domain in full, with the rest retrieved from reference TRBV5-4 and TRBJ2-5, is ETGVTQSPTHLIKTRGQQVTLRCSSQSGHNTVSWYQQALGQGPQFIFQYYREEENGRGNFPPRFSGLQFPNYSSELNVNALELDDSALYLCASSLDAGSETQYFGPGTRLLVL.

This chain links TRBV6-1 with TRBJ2-7; TRBD1 aligns across 10 bases. The junction had 7 bases not matched to a gene; V was cut back by 10 bases and J by 7 bases. Germline V CDR1 and CDR2: MNHNS, SASEGT. The CDR3 contains 12 residues. This CDR3 reads CATDRDRGEQYF. DNA of the CDR3: TGTGCCACCGACCGGGACAGGGGAGAGCAGTACTTC.

This chain connects TRBV5-1 to TRBJ2-2; 10 nucleotides align to TRBD1. The V gene end was trimmed by 4 bases and the J gene end by 6 bases; junction bases not matched to a gene: 9. Germline V gene sequence: CDR1 SGHRS, CDR2 YFSETQ. The CDR3 consists of 16 residues. The CDR3 DNA sequence: TGCGCCAGCAGCGGGCCGGGACAGGGGATAGCCGGGGAGCTGTTTTTT. It yields the protein CASSGPGQGIAGELFF.

CDR3: CASSVDVASGGETQYF. The CDR3 DNA is TGTGCCAGCAGCGTAGACGTCGCTAGCGGTGGGGAGACCCAGTACTTC. This chain connects TRBV9 to TRBJ2-5, with TRBD2 identical over 7 bases. Trimming took 0 bases from V and 5 from J; bases not matched to a gene: 10. Germline-derived CDR1 and CDR2 are SGDLS and YYNGEE. The CDR3 runs 16 residues.

The chain is built from TRBV6-6 and TRBJ2-1; D gene ambiguous. There are 11 residues in the CDR3. V was pared by 5 bases and J by 9 bases, with 8 bases between. CDR1 MNHNY and CDR2 SVGAGI come from the germline V gene (reference sequence). CDR3: CASSHRVEQFF. CDR3 nucleotides: TGTGCCAGCAGTCATAGGGTTGAGCAGTTCTTC.

The rearrangement links TRBV7-2 to TRBJ1-5; D unclear. Germline-derived CDR1 and CDR2 are SGHTA and FQGNSA. CDR3 length: 14 residues. The ends were cut back, 0 bases at V and 5 bases at J, with 8 bases in the middle. CDR3 sequence: CASSLASGYQPQHF. For the CDR3, the DNA is TGTGCCAGCAGCTTAGCGTCGGGGTATCAGCCCCAGCATTTT. Using reference TRBV7-2 and TRBJ1-5 for the parts outside the CDR3, the full variable domain is GAGVSQSPSNKVTEKGKDVELRCDPISGHTALYWYRQSLGQGLEFLIYFQGNSAPDKSGLPSDRFSAERTGGSVSTLTIQRTQQEDSAVYLCASSLASGYQPQHFGDGTRLSIL.

V is TRBV7-2 and J is TRBJ2-7; a possible D gene is TRBD1 (6 bases). The CDR3 totals 15 residues. Between the trimmed V and J ends, which lost 1 base and 3 bases, there was a span of 13 bases. From germline, CDR1 is SGHTA and CDR2 FQGNSA. The CDR3 loop reads CASSLGLLQGYEQYF. CDR3 sequence (DNA): TGTGCCAGCAGCTTAGGGCTCTTACAGGGCTACGAGCAGTACTTC.

This clone was seen once. The J gene is TRBJ2-2, the V gene TRBV5-1; 12 positions match TRBD1. Germline V lookup: CDR1 SGHRS, CDR2 YFSETQ. The CDR3 consists of 16 residues. After removal of 4 bases from V and 4 bases from J, the junction contained 5 bases not matched to a gene. CDR3 amino acids: CASSPGQGAGTGELFF. In DNA, the CDR3 is TGCGCCAGCAGCCCGGGACAGGGGGCCGGCACCGGGGAGCTGTTTTTT.

The chain joins TRBV18 to TRBJ2-7, with TRBD2 as a possible D gene (5 bases). This CDR3 has 13 amino acids. Germline V CDR1 and CDR2: KGHSH, LQKENI. V shed 3 bases and J shed 6 bases, with 12 bases lying between them. The CDR3 here is CASSPDRGVEQYF. CDR3 sequence (DNA): TGTGCCAGCTCACCCGACCGGGGAGTCGAGCAGTACTTC. Full variable domain (remainder filled in from reference TRBV18 and TRBJ2-7): NAGVMQNPRHLVRRRGQEARLRCSPMKGHSHVYWYRQLPEEGLKFMVYLQKENIIDESGMPKERFSAEFPKEGPSILRIQQVVRGDSAAYFCASSPDRGVEQYFGPGTRLTVT.

J is TRBJ1-2 and V is TRBV2; unclear D gene. CDR3 length: 16 amino acids. The germline gives CDR1 SNHLY, CDR2 FYNNEI. Trimming took 2 bases from V and 5 from J, leaving 18 bases between them. DNA of the CDR3: TGTGCCAGCAGTGAAAAGAGGGAGCCGCTACGGTATGGCTACACCTTC. Translation: CASSEKREPLRYGYTF.

J is TRBJ1-1 and V is TRBV9, with 7 nucleotides matching TRBD1. The CDR3 extends over 15 amino acids. J was trimmed by 3 bases and V by 0 bases; bases with no gene match: 5. Germline-derived CDR1 and CDR2 are SGDLS and YYNGEE. The CDR3 is CASSVGEGAYTEAFF. For the CDR3, the DNA is TGTGCCAGCAGCGTAGGTGAGGGGGCTTACACTGAAGCTTTCTTT.

J is TRBJ2-2 and V is TRBV11-2, with 11 positions matching TRBD1. With V trimmed by 6 bases and J by 2 bases, 2 bases remained unmatched. The CDR3 extends over 15 amino acids. From germline, CDR1 is SGHAT and CDR2 FQNNGV. The CDR3 loop reads CASRWTGGNTGELFF. In nucleotides, the CDR3 is TGTGCCAGCAGATGGACAGGGGGCAACACCGGGGAGCTGTTTTTT.

CDR3 nucleotide sequence: TGTGCCAGCAGTGAGTTGGGAGGCGCCCTCCAGTACTTC. It codes for CASSELGGALQYF. The chain joins TRBV2 to TRBJ2-5; tentative D call: TRBD2 (6 bases). CDR1 SNHLY and CDR2 FYNNEI come from the germline V gene. The ends were cut back, 3 bases at V and 10 bases at J, with 15 bases in the middle. The CDR3 has 13 residues.

The chain recombines TRBV7-9 with TRBJ1-6; D is possibly TRBD1 (6 bases). Germline V gene data show CDR1 as SEHNR and CDR2 as FQNEAQ (reference sequence). The V and J ends lost 4 bases and 11 bases respectively, with 21 bases between them. This CDR3 has 16 residues. The CDR3: CASSSSDTGWVAPLHF. For the CDR3, the DNA is TGTGCCAGCAGCTCTTCAGATACAGGGTGGGTGGCACCCCTCCACTTT.

The chain joins TRBV4-2 to TRBJ1-5, with D unresolved. The CDR3 length is 13 residues. The V and J ends lost 1 base and 4 bases respectively, with 5 bases between them. Germline V gene lookup returns CDR1 LGHNA and CDR2 YNFKEQ. CDR3 nucleotide sequence: TGTGCCAGCAGCCAAGGAATAAATCAGCCCCAGCATTTT. As protein: CASSQGINQPQHF.

CDR3 nucleotides: TGTGCCAGCAGCTTAACGGCCCAGAGGGAGACCCAGTACTTC. This codes for CASSLTAQRETQYF. The chain is built from TRBV11-2 and TRBJ2-5; no reliable D call. Trimming took off 2 bases at V and 5 bases at J, with 12 bases between the two ends. Germline CDR1 SGHAT, CDR2 FQNNGV. CDR3 length: 14 residues.

The chain has TRBV7-2 and TRBJ2-3, with no clear D. The V and J ends lost 1 base and 10 bases respectively, with 9 bases between them. This CDR3 has 12 amino acids. Germline V gives CDR1 SGHTA, CDR2 FQGNSA. The CDR3 spells CASSLEVVPQYF. The DNA for the CDR3 is TGTGCCAGCAGCTTAGAGGTCGTGCCGCAGTATTTT.

There are a few counts of this clone. The V gene is TRBV10-3, the J gene TRBJ1-6; D unclear. V was trimmed by 3 bases and J by 10 bases, leaving 10 bases between them. CDR3 length: 13 residues. From germline, CDR1 is ENHRY and CDR2 SYGVKD. CDR3 in amino acids: CAISERDGSPLHF. The CDR3 coding sequence is TGTGCCATCAGTGAAAGGGATGGGTCACCCCTCCACTTT.

The gene calls are TRBV29-1 and TRBJ2-5; D uncertain. The germline V gene has CDR1 SQVTM and CDR2 ANQGSEA. Trimming stripped 3 bases from V and 0 bases from J, with 5 bases between. CDR3 size: 12 residues. The CDR3 here is CSVDPYQETQYF. As DNA, the CDR3 is TGCAGCGTTGACCCGTACCAAGAGACCCAGTACTTC. The full variable domain, rest sourced from reference TRBV29-1 and TRBJ2-5, is SAVISQKPSRDICQRGTSLTIQCQVDSQVTMMFWYRQQPGQSLTLIATANQGSEATYESGFVIDKFPISRPNLTFSTLTVSNMSPEDSSIYLCSVDPYQETQYFGPGTRLLVL.

A word on this clone: Other nucleotide sequences in the sample specify the same CDR3. The rearrangement uses TRBV19 and TRBJ2-7; a weak D match, TRBD2 (5 bases). CDR1 and CDR2 (germline): LNHDA, SQIVND (reference sequence). The CDR3 is 14 residues long. V gave up 5 bases and J gave up 2 bases, with 13 bases separating them. DNA for the CDR3: TGTGCCAGTAGTCGACCGGGAAACACCTACGAGCAGTACTTC. It codes for CASSRPGNTYEQYF.

The CDR3 DNA sequence: TGTGCCAGCAGCTTACTGGCTAGCGGAAATGGAGATACGCAGTATTTT. Translating it yields CASSLLASGNGDTQYF. V usage is TRBV7-3 and J usage is TRBJ2-3; 7 positions match TRBD2. Looked up from germline, CDR1 is SGHTA and CDR2 is FQGTGA. J was trimmed by 5 bases and V by 2 bases; bases with no gene match: 10. This CDR3 spans 16 amino acids.

This clone was seen a handful of times. Other DNA sequences in this sample translate to the same CDR3. The chain couples TRBV5-1 to TRBJ1-1, with no clear D. This CDR3 spans 13 amino acids. The germline gives CDR1 SGHRS, CDR2 YFSETQ. V was clipped by 0 bases and J by 0 bases, with 3 bases between them. The CDR3 DNA reads TGCGCCAGCAGCTTGGAAGTGAACACTGAAGCTTTCTTT. Protein sequence: CASSLEVNTEAFF.

The chain couples TRBV5-4 to TRBJ2-4; 8 bases map to TRBD2. The V gene end was trimmed by 3 bases and the J gene end by 6 bases; junction bases not matched to a gene: 2. The CDR3 loop spans 13 amino acids. Germline values: CDR1 SGHNT, CDR2 YYREEE (reference sequence). The CDR3 region is CASSSGGGNIQYF. The CDR3 DNA follows: TGTGCCAGCAGCTCCGGGGGGGGAAACATTCAGTACTTC.

The chain carries TRBV11-1 and TRBJ1-1, with D unclear. Trimming left V 7 bases short and J 0 bases short, with 9 bases between. The CDR3 is 13 amino acids. Per the germline V gene, CDR1 is SGHAT and CDR2 is FQDESV (reference sequence). CDR3 DNA: TGTGCCAGCACCTCCTCCATGAACACTGAAGCTTTCTTT. Protein product: CASTSSMNTEAFF. Together with reference TRBV11-1 and TRBJ1-1, the CDR3 gives the full variable domain: EAEVAQSPRYKITEKSQAVAFWCDPISGHATLYWYRQILGQGPELLVQFQDESVVDDSQLPKDRFSAERLKGVDSTLKIQPAELGDSAMYLCASTSSMNTEAFFGQGTRLTVV.

V and J are TRBV5-4 and TRBJ1-6, with D possibly TRBD1 on 6 matching bases. There are 15 residues in the CDR3. Germline CDR1 SGHNT, CDR2 YYREEE (reference sequence). V was shortened by 0 bases and J by 7 bases, with 11 bases between the two germline ends. The CDR3 spells CASSLAGGDNSPLHF. The CDR3 DNA follows: TGTGCCAGCAGCTTGGCGGGGGGCGACAATTCACCCCTCCACTTT.

This clone has only one observation. The chain links TRBV11-2 to TRBJ2-3; 9 positions agree with TRBD1. Germline lookup yields CDR1 SGHAT and CDR2 FQNNGV. The J segment lost 4 bases and the V segment lost 3 bases, leaving 11 bases of the junction unmatched. The CDR3 runs to 17 residues. The CDR3 loop reads CASSLEQDRGKSDTQYF. CDR3 DNA sequence: TGTGCCAGCAGCTTGGAGCAGGACAGGGGAAAATCAGATACGCAGTATTTT.

The J gene is TRBJ2-5, the V gene TRBV30; tentative D call: TRBD1 (6 bases). This CDR3 comprises 16 residues. Germline CDR1 is GTSNPN and CDR2 is SVGIG (reference sequence). V gave up 3 bases and J gave up 2 bases, with 19 bases separating them. The CDR3 DNA sequence: TGTGCCTGGAGCTCAAACAGGGTCGGCCTACAAGAGACCCAGTACTTC. It translates to CAWSSNRVGLQETQYF.

The genes are TRBV5-1 and TRBJ1-2, with TRBD1 matching 9 bases. With V trimmed by 4 bases and J by 1 base, 8 bases remained unmatched. The CDR3 spans 16 residues. CDR1 and CDR2 from the germline V gene are SGHRS and YFSETQ. In DNA form, the CDR3 reads TGCGCCAGCAGCACGGGACAGGGCTCTAATAACTATGGCTACACCTTC. Protein sequence: CASSTGQGSNNYGYTF.

The chain carries TRBV27 and TRBJ1-5; 7 bases align to TRBD1. The CDR3 spans 17 residues. V was pared by 5 bases and J by 0 bases, with 10 bases of the junction left unmatched. From germline, CDR1 is MNHEY and CDR2 SMNVEV (reference sequence). CDR3 nucleotides: TGTGCCAGCAGTCGGGGCAGGGGGATGTATAGCAATCAGCCCCAGCATTTT. It specifies CASSRGRGMYSNQPQHF.